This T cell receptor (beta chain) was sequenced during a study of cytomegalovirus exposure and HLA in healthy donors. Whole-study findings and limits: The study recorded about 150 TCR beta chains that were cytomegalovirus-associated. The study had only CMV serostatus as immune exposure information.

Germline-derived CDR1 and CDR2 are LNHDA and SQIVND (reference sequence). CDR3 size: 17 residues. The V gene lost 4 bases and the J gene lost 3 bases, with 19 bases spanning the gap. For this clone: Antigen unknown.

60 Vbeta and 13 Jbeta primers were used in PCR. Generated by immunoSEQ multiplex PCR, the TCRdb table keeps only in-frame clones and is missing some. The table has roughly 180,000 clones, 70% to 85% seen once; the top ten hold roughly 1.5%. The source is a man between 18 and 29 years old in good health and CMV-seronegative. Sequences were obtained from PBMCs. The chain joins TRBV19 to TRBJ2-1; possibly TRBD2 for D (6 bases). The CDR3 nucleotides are TGTGCCAGTAGTAGGGAACAGCGGAGGGTCATCTACAATGAGCAGTTCTTC. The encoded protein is CASSREQRRVIYNEQFF.